Below, 26 T cell receptor beta chains from the same sample are listed, as sequenced in a study of EBV T-cell therapy then PD-1 blockade in nasopharyngeal carcinoma. Time point reported: 266 days after commencement of treatment, after nivolumab therapy. The treatment denotes: AdE1-LMPpoly-expanded autologous EBV-specific T-cell therapy followed by anti-PD-1 nivolumab. These receptors lack a known antigen. The protocol was immunoSEQ multiplex PCR, while the TCRdb copy is restricted to in-frame clones and leaves out a portion. Of 20,000 or so clones listed, roughly four fifths were seen once; the top ten hold approximately 34%. This specimen was CD8+ T cells from blood, taken at roughly day 250 from a patient whose treatment included autologous EBV-specific T cells and nivolumab. These receptors originate from a man in his forties with nasopharyngeal carcinoma.

The V gene is TRBV6-6, the J gene TRBJ1-1, with D possibly TRBD1 on 5 matching bases. Per the germline V gene, CDR1 is MNHNY and CDR2 is SVGAGI (reference sequence). The CDR3 loop spans 15 amino acids. V lost 5 bases and J 3 bases, leaving 16 bases between the germline ends. CDR3 in DNA: TGTGCCAGCAGTCCGACGGGGGGGAAGGACACTGAAGCTTTCTTT. This translates into CASSPTGGKDTEAFF.

The CDR3 DNA is TGTGCCAGCAGCTTAGGGACAGCGCGAGCGGATCAGCCCCAGCATTTT. This translates into CASSLGTARADQPQHF. The V call is TRBV7-9, the J call TRBJ1-5; D may be TRBD1 (6 bases). Looked up from germline, CDR1 is SEHNR and CDR2 is FQNEAQ (reference sequence). This CDR3 has 16 residues. The V gene lost 1 base and the J gene lost 5 bases, with 15 bases spanning the gap.

This chain's CDR3 is CASSLESGDTQYF. CDR3 DNA sequence: TGTGCCAGCAGCTTAGAATCAGGGGATACGCAGTATTTT. This sequence joins TRBV7-2 and TRBJ2-3; D is perhaps TRBD1 (5 bases). Trimming took off 1 base at V and 6 bases at J, with 8 bases between the two ends. In germline, CDR1 is SGHTA, CDR2 FQGNSA. The CDR3 extends over 13 amino acids.

This clone was recorded only once. The gene calls are TRBV25-1 and TRBJ2-7, with D unclear. Trimming took off 6 bases at V and 0 bases at J, with 12 bases between the two ends. The CDR3 consists of 14 residues. Germline V gives CDR1 MGHDK, CDR2 SYGVNS. For the CDR3, the DNA is TGTGCCAGCAGCGGCCCTTATAGCTCCTACGAGCAGTACTTC. As protein: CASSGPYSSYEQYF.

The chain recombines TRBV29-1 with TRBJ2-7; 8 bases map to TRBD1. The germline V gene has CDR1 SQVTM and CDR2 ANQGSEA. Trimming removed 8 bases from V and 5 bases from J; junction bases left unmatched: 8. CDR3 length equals 12 residues. The CDR3 DNA reads TGCAGCATCTCCGGGACAGGCGACGAGCAGTACTTC. Residues: CSISGTGDEQYF.

The chain is built from TRBV6-8 and TRBJ2-7; 9 positions agree with TRBD1. CDR1 MNHGY and CDR2 SAAAGT come from the germline V gene. J was trimmed by 7 bases and V by 6 bases; bases with no gene match: 10. The CDR3 runs 14 residues. The DNA for the CDR3 is TGTGCCAGCAGGGACAGGGGACGCCGATGGGAGCAGTACTTC. Protein sequence: CASRDRGRRWEQYF.

The chain employs TRBV7-9 and TRBJ2-1; the D gene is possibly TRBD1 (6 bases). V was cut by 2 bases and J by 3 bases, with 11 bases left in between. The CDR3 extends over 15 amino acids. Germline CDR1 reads SEHNR; CDR2 reads FQNEAQ (reference sequence). The CDR3 DNA sequence: TGTGCCAGCAGCTTATCACAGGGCCTCTACAATGAGCAGTTCTTC. It translates to CASSLSQGLYNEQFF.

This clone is labeled medium-sized. The CDR3 nucleotides read TGTGCCAGCAGACAGGGGCTGAATGAGCAGTTCTTC. It yields the protein CASRQGLNEQFF. The chain couples TRBV25-1 to TRBJ2-1, with 7 bases lining up with TRBD1. The CDR3 covers 12 residues. From germline, CDR1 is MGHDK and CDR2 SYGVNS. V shed 6 bases and J 7 bases; nucleotides not matched to a gene: 3.

This clone was seen just once. The chain carries TRBV4-1 and TRBJ1-4; D unresolved. CDR1 MGHRA and CDR2 YSYEKL come from the germline V gene. The ends were cut back, 3 bases at V and 10 bases at J, with 9 bases in the middle. This CDR3 has 12 residues. CDR3: CASSQPLGKLFF. The CDR3 region has the DNA TGCGCCAGCAGCCAGCCCCTAGGAAAACTGTTTTTT.

This clone was counted between two and nine times. The chain recombines TRBV4-3 with TRBJ1-1, with TRBD1 matching over 12 bases. This CDR3 is built from 21 residues. The V segment lost 0 bases and the J segment 4 bases; nucleotides outside the gene matches: 18. Per the germline V gene, CDR1 is LGHNA and CDR2 is YSLEER. The CDR3 sequence: CASSQDLQGTGGLFEGTEAFF. The CDR3, as DNA: TGCGCCAGCAGCCAAGATCTACAGGGGACAGGGGGCTTGTTCGAGGGCACTGAAGCTTTCTTT.

This clone was seen a few times. The chain recombines TRBV4-2 with TRBJ2-2; TRBD2 aligns across 12 bases. Unmatched junction bases numbered 2, after V lost 0 bases and J lost 6 bases. The CDR3 totals 16 residues. The germline V gene has CDR1 LGHNA and CDR2 YNFKEQ. The CDR3 sequence is CASSQDPSGGAGELFF. The CDR3 DNA sequence: TGTGCCAGCAGCCAAGATCCTAGCGGGGGGGCCGGGGAGCTGTTTTTT.

The rearrangement joins TRBV7-8 to TRBJ2-7; either TRBD1 or TRBD2 may supply D (5 bases each). Looked up from germline, CDR1 is SGHVS and CDR2 is FQNEAQ. The CDR3 loop spans 14 amino acids. V was pared by 4 bases and J by 0 bases, with 10 bases between. The CDR3 loop is CASSSGDGSYEQYF. The CDR3, as DNA: TGTGCCAGCAGCTCTGGGGACGGCTCCTACGAGCAGTACTTC. Supplemented by reference TRBV7-8 and TRBJ2-7, the full variable domain reads GAGVSQSPRYKVAKRGQDVALRCDPISGHVSLFWYQQALGQGPEFLTYFQNEAQLDKSGLPSDRFFAERPEGSVSTLKIQRTQQEDSAVYLCASSSGDGSYEQYFGPGTRLTVT.

The J gene is TRBJ1-4, the V gene TRBV21-1. TRBV21-1 represents a pseudogene. The CDR3 contains 16 residues. CDR3 coding DNA: TGTGCCAGCAGCAATTGGGCTGGAGAGGTGAATGAAAAACTGTTTTTT. Amino acids: CASSNWAGEVNEKLFF.

The V gene is TRBV27, the J gene TRBJ2-2, with D maybe TRBD2 (5 bases). This CDR3 has 16 residues. The germline V and J ends were trimmed by 2 bases and 4 bases, with 14 bases remaining between them. The germline V gene encodes CDR1 MNHEY and CDR2 SMNVEV (reference sequence). CDR3: CASSLSPGTSTGELFF. In DNA form, the CDR3 reads TGTGCCAGCAGTTTAAGTCCGGGAACGAGCACCGGGGAGCTGTTTTTT.

The chain recombines TRBV5-1 with TRBJ1-2; D is ambiguous. Germline V gene sequence: CDR1 SGHRS, CDR2 YFSETQ. The V gene lost 0 bases and the J gene lost 3 bases, with 6 bases spanning the gap. The CDR3 has 13 amino acids. Written as DNA, the CDR3 is TGCGCCAGCAGCTTGGAACGGGACTATGGCTACACCTTC. Translating gives CASSLERDYGYTF. Using reference TRBV5-1 and TRBJ1-2 for the parts outside the CDR3, the full variable domain is KAGVTQTPRYLIKTRGQQVTLSCSPISGHRSVSWYQQTPGQGLQFLFEYFSETQRNKGNFPGRFSGRQFSNSRSEMNVSTLELGDSALYLCASSLERDYGYTFGSGTRLTVV.

The chain couples TRBV5-4 to TRBJ2-3; 10 bases agree with TRBD2. The CDR3 spans 16 residues. The J segment lost 2 bases and the V segment lost 4 bases, leaving 7 bases of the junction unmatched. Germline assignment: CDR1 SGHNT and CDR2 YYREEE (reference sequence). The chain's CDR3 is CASSPGLAASTDTQYF. The CDR3 DNA sequence: TGTGCCAGCAGCCCAGGACTAGCGGCCTCCACAGATACGCAGTATTTT.

The chain combines TRBV12-3 or TRBV12-4 with TRBJ2-1; 9 bases are a match to TRBD2. The CDR3 sequence is 13 residues long. The J segment lost 7 bases and the V segment lost 7 bases, leaving 5 bases of the junction unmatched. CDR3 in DNA: TGTGCCAGCATGCGGGGGGGAGGGAATGAGCAGTTCTTC. Translation gives CASMRGGGNEQFF.

This rearrangement joins TRBV3-1 (or the pseudogene TRBV3-2) to TRBJ1-2, with a possible D match to TRBD1 (5 bases). V dropped 6 bases and J dropped 8 bases, with 13 bases sitting between them. This CDR3 region has 12 residues. CDR1 and CDR2 (germline): LGHDT, YNNKEL (reference sequence). CDR3 in amino acids: CASRLAGGGYTF. CDR3 DNA sequence: TGTGCCAGCAGACTCGCCGGGGGGGGCTACACCTTC.

This chain joins TRBV5-6 and TRBJ2-7, with D maybe TRBD2 (5 bases). The CDR3 has 14 residues. Looked up from germline, CDR1 is SGHDT and CDR2 is YYEEEE. The V and J ends lost 4 bases and 0 bases respectively, with 11 bases between them. The CDR3 nucleotides are TGTGCCAGCAGCGAGGTAGGACTCTCCTACGAGCAGTACTTC. Translation: CASSEVGLSYEQYF. Supplemented by reference TRBV5-6 and TRBJ2-7, the full variable domain reads DAGVTQSPTHLIKTRGQQVTLRCSPKSGHDTVSWYQQALGQGPQFIFQYYEEEERQRGNFPDRFSGHQFPNYSSELNVNALLLGDSALYLCASSEVGLSYEQYFGPGTRLTVT.

This clone occurred once. The CDR3 spells CASSARGGYPAQHF. CDR3 nucleotide sequence: TGTGCCAGCTCCGCCAGAGGGGGCTATCCGGCCCAGCATTTT. V and J are TRBV27 and TRBJ1-5; 7 bases are a match to TRBD1. This CDR3 has 14 residues. With V trimmed by 8 bases and J by 11 bases, 15 bases remained unmatched. From germline, CDR1 is MNHEY and CDR2 SMNVEV (reference sequence).

The chain is built from TRBV29-1 and TRBJ2-7; the match to TRBD1 covers 7 bases. The length of the CDR3 is 13 residues. V trimming: 4 bases; J trimming: 2 bases; junction bases outside the gene matches: 5. CDR1 and CDR2 (germline): SQVTM, ANQGSEA. The CDR3 nucleotides read TGCAGCGTTGGACAGGGAGTCACCTACGAGCAGTACTTC. Amino acid sequence: CSVGQGVTYEQYF.

This chain connects TRBV2 to TRBJ1-2; D ambiguous. Deletions cut 5 bases from V and 13 bases from J, with 17 bases between. Looked up from germline, CDR1 is SNHLY and CDR2 is FYNNEI. This CDR3 has 12 amino acids. The DNA for the CDR3 is TGTGCCAGCAGTCTCGGCCCCGGATGGGGCACCTTC. Translated: CASSLGPGWGTF.

The chain carries TRBV4-3 and TRBJ1-2, with 10 positions matching TRBD1. This CDR3 comprises 14 residues. Germline loops: CDR1 LGHNA, CDR2 YSLEER. V trimming: 3 bases; J trimming: 7 bases; junction bases outside the gene matches: 5. The CDR3 DNA is TGCGCCAGCAGCCACGCCAGGACAGGGGGTGGCTACACCTTC. Translated: CASSHARTGGGYTF.

The V and J genes are TRBV6-5 and TRBJ1-1, with 7 bases fitting TRBD1. The J segment lost 5 bases and the V segment lost 6 bases, leaving 9 bases of the junction unmatched. Germline values: CDR1 MNHEY, CDR2 SVGAGI. The CDR3 runs to 14 residues. The CDR3 loop reads CASSQTTGWTEAFF. CDR3 nucleotide sequence: TGTGCCAGCAGCCAAACGACAGGGTGGACTGAAGCTTTCTTT.

The chain combines TRBV30 with TRBJ1-2; 7 bases map to TRBD1. CDR1 GTSNPN and CDR2 SVGIG come from the germline V gene (reference sequence). CDR3 length: 12 amino acids. V gave up 4 bases and J gave up 7 bases; unmatched junction bases: 6. CDR3 protein: CAWKGADTGYTF. The DNA of the CDR3 is TGTGCCTGGAAGGGGGCAGATACTGGCTACACCTTC.

V is TRBV15 and J is TRBJ1-3, with D perhaps TRBD1 (5 bases). Trimming left V 3 bases short and J 4 bases short, with 16 bases between. CDR1 LNHNV and CDR2 YYDKDF come from the germline V gene (reference sequence). The CDR3 loop spans 16 amino acids. The chain's CDR3 is CATSSPLRGAGNTIYF. CDR3 nucleotide sequence: TGTGCCACCAGCAGTCCCCTGAGGGGTGCAGGAAACACCATATATTTT. Drawing the rest from reference TRBV15 and TRBJ1-3, the complete variable domain is DAMVIQNPRYQVTQFGKPVTLSCSQTLNHNVMYWYQQKSSQAPKLLFHYYDKDFNNEADTPDNFQSRRPNTSFCFLDIRSPGLGDTAMYLCATSSPLRGAGNTIYFGEGSWLTVV.